Following are 21 T cell receptor beta chains from one sample sequenced in a study of post-analysis software for immune sequencing data. Study outcomes and limitations: TRBV5-6, TRBV5-1 and TRBV20-1 belonged to a set of about five TRBV segments that were more frequent in patients than controls.

Researchers reported that TCR beta cDNA libraries carried unique molecular identifiers. A single record per CDR3 protein comes from TCRdb applying MiXCR to the PCR reads. The repertoire holds roughly 540,000 distinct CDR3 sequences, 34% seen once, with 4.5% to 7.5% in the top ten. These receptors' targets are unknown. The material sequenced was blood. The receptors here all came from a girl between 2 and 17 years old with multiple sclerosis.

The genes are TRBV5-1 and TRBJ1-2; D gene uncertain. The CDR3 has 15 amino acids. Germline CDR1 is SGHRS and CDR2 is YFSETQ. Deletions cut 0 bases from V and 1 base from J, with 10 bases between. The CDR3 sequence is CASSLEGLGNYGYTF. Written as DNA, the CDR3 is TGCGCCAGCAGCTTGGAAGGGCTCGGTAACTATGGCTACACCTTC.

This clonotype was detected only a few times. The rearrangement links TRBV4-3 to TRBJ1-2; D is ambiguous. CDR1 and CDR2 (germline): LGHNA, YSLEER. V was clipped by 8 bases and J by 2 bases, with 12 bases between them. This CDR3 is 13 amino acids long. CDR3 in DNA: TGCGCCAGCCGTGACGGGCGGAACTATGGCTACACCTTC. Translating it yields CASRDGRNYGYTF.

This clonotype was observed a handful of times. The chain carries TRBV29-1 and TRBJ1-6; 7 bases fit TRBD1. Germline V gene data show CDR1 as SQVTM and CDR2 as ANQGSEA. This CDR3 is 15 amino acids long. Trimming at V came to 8 bases and at J to 8 bases, leaving 15 bases not matched to a gene. The CDR3 DNA follows: TGCAGCCCGAGGGTCCGACAGGGTCTTCATTCACCCCTCCACTTT. This encodes CSPRVRQGLHSPLHF.

J is TRBJ2-2 and V is TRBV5-5, with 8 nucleotides matching TRBD1. Trimming cost V 1 base and J 5 bases; bases outside gene matches: 10. CDR3 length: 17 residues. Germline lookup yields CDR1 SGHKS and CDR2 YYEKEE (reference sequence). CDR3: CASSLLILQGGTGELFF. CDR3 nucleotide sequence: TGTGCCAGCAGCTTGTTAATTCTACAGGGGGGAACCGGGGAGCTGTTTTTT.

The chain carries TRBV7-9 and TRBJ1-1, with 7 bases matching TRBD1. Germline V gene sequence: CDR1 SEHNR, CDR2 FQNEAQ (reference sequence). The trim removed 2 bases at V and 4 bases at J, leaving 19 bases unmatched. The CDR3 totals 19 residues. Written as DNA, the CDR3 is TGTGCCAGCAGCTTATGGGGCAGGGGGAGAACGGGGTTGAGCACTGAAGCTTTCTTT. Amino acids: CASSLWGRGRTGLSTEAFF.

As regards this clonotype: Germline is not matched at one junction end, which may reflect a read error. The chain couples TRBV10-3 to TRBJ2-4, with TRBD1 identical over 8 bases. Germline values: CDR1 ENHRY, CDR2 SYGVKD. CDR3 length: 14 residues. This CDR3 is CAINYGQGIDIQCF. The CDR3 DNA is TGTGCCATCAATTACGGACAGGGCATCGACATTCAGTGCTTC.

This clonotype has just a few counts. One junction end does not reproduce the germline sequence, and a read error may be involved. The chain links TRBV5-6 to TRBJ2-1; the match to TRBD2 covers 7 bases. The CDR3 runs to 12 residues. The germline gives CDR1 SGHDT, CDR2 YYEEEE. The CDR3 sequence is CAGSLGGIEQFF. Here the CDR3 DNA reads TGTGCCGGCAGCTTGGGGGGGATAGAGCAGTTCTTC.

This clonotype was seen only a few times. The chain couples TRBV27 to TRBJ2-1; maybe TRBD2 (6 bases). There are 13 residues in the CDR3. CDR1 and CDR2 from the germline V gene are MNHEY and SMNVEV (reference sequence). Deletions cut 7 bases from V and 5 bases from J, with 12 bases between. The CDR3 reads CASMPSDNNEQFF. The CDR3 DNA reads TGTGCCAGCATGCCTAGCGATAACAATGAGCAGTTCTTC.

The J gene is TRBJ1-2, the V gene TRBV12-3 or TRBV12-4; the D is unclear. The CDR3 covers 14 residues. Between the trimmed V and J ends, which lost 6 bases and 4 bases, there was a span of 15 bases. CDR3 DNA sequence: TGTGCCAGCAGCCAGCGGGAGGGCCTCTATGGCTACACCTTC. This gives the protein CASSQREGLYGYTF.

This clonotype was detected only a few times. This sequence joins TRBV6-5 and TRBJ1-1; D uncertain. V shed 2 bases and J shed 1 base, with 11 bases lying between them. Germline V lookup: CDR1 MNHEY, CDR2 SVGAGI. The length of the CDR3 is 15 residues. The CDR3 sequence is CASSYLQTQNTEAFF. The CDR3 DNA sequence: TGTGCCAGCAGTTACCTTCAGACCCAGAACACTGAAGCTTTCTTT.

The chain has TRBV5-1 and TRBJ2-1; weak D call: TRBD2 (5 bases). In germline, CDR1 is SGHRS, CDR2 YFSETQ. The CDR3 has 15 residues. Trimming removed 4 bases at V and 5 bases at J, with 16 bases between. The CDR3 DNA reads TGCGCCAGCAGCACCGGCCCCGAGGGCCACAATGAGCAGTTCTTC. Protein sequence: CASSTGPEGHNEQFF.

The chain carries TRBV14 and TRBJ1-3; a possible D gene is TRBD1 (5 bases). V was pared by 3 bases and J by 0 bases, with 24 bases between. This CDR3 is built from 20 residues. CDR1 is SGHDN and CDR2 is FVKESK in the germline V gene. The CDR3 DNA reads as TGTGCCAGCAGCCACCCCCGGGACCATTTTCCATACCTCTCTGGAAACACCATATATTTT. Encoded protein: CASSHPRDHFPYLSGNTIYF.

This clonotype was counted only a few times. The chain employs TRBV28 and TRBJ2-5, with D hard to call. The CDR3 covers 15 residues. The germline CDR1 and CDR2 sequences are MDHEN and SYDVKM. V lost 4 bases, J lost 5 bases, and 17 bases lay in between. Here the CDR3 DNA reads TGTGCCAGCAGTTCCCCCGACCAATGGCGGGAGACCCAGTACTTC. Translation gives CASSSPDQWRETQYF.

Comments on this clonotype: The germline gene is not matched at one end of the junction; a read error may be the cause. The V call is TRBV29-1, the J call TRBJ1-2; D possibly corresponds to TRBD1 (5 bases). Looked up from germline, CDR1 is SQVTM and CDR2 is ANQGSEA. The CDR3 contains 12 residues. The CDR3 loop reads CSVGTSNYSYTF. The CDR3 coding sequence is TGCAGCGTTGGGACAAGTAACTATAGCTACACCTTC.

The gene calls are TRBV7-3 and TRBJ2-1, with D uncertain. Germline CDR1 and CDR2: SGHTA and FQGTGA. V lost 8 bases to trimming and J lost 3 bases, with 11 bases between them. This CDR3 is built from 13 residues. DNA for the CDR3: TGTGCCAGCTCTCACGATAACTACAATGAGCAGTTCTTC. Protein product: CASSHDNYNEQFF.

This chain uses TRBV5-1 with TRBJ2-5; D is unresolved. The J call is uncertain, as TRBJ2-7 better fits the DNA end. The CDR3 totals 15 residues. Looked up from germline, CDR1 is SGHRS and CDR2 is YFSETQ. The CDR3 is CASSLGVSRPDEQYF. The CDR3 region has the DNA TGCGCCAGCAGCTTGGGGGTGTCCCGACCAGACGAGCAGTACTTC.

This clonotype was seen only a few times. This sequence joins TRBV7-3 and TRBJ2-5; the D is unclear. V lost 3 bases and J lost 4, with 15 bases in between. The germline V gene has CDR1 SGHTA and CDR2 FQGTGA. The CDR3 runs 15 residues. The CDR3, as DNA: TGTGCCAGCAGCTTGAGCCACCATTCACCAGAGACCCAGTACTTC. Encoded protein: CASSLSHHSPETQYF.

CDR3 in amino acids: CASSPQGAQFPTEAFF. In DNA, the CDR3 is TGCGCCAGCAGCCCCCAGGGAGCCCAATTTCCCACTGAAGCTTTCTTT. The chain uses TRBV5-1 and TRBJ1-1; D possibly corresponds to TRBD1 (5 bases). V was shortened by 4 bases and J by 4 bases, with 20 bases between the two germline ends. The germline gives CDR1 SGHRS, CDR2 YFSETQ. This CDR3 is built from 16 residues.

A few counts support this clonotype. This rearrangement joins TRBV18 to TRBJ2-5; the match to TRBD1 covers 10 bases. Germline CDR1 reads KGHSH; CDR2 reads LQKENI. The CDR3 loop spans 17 amino acids. The ends lost 0 bases at V and 3 bases at J; junction bases unmatched: 7. The CDR3 protein is CASSPPLPGQGKETQYF. The DNA of the CDR3 is TGTGCCAGCTCACCACCGCTCCCGGGACAGGGGAAAGAGACCCAGTACTTC.

V is TRBV12-3 or TRBV12-4 and J is TRBJ2-5, with 8 positions matching TRBD1. The CDR3 runs to 17 residues. The junction had 14 bases not matched to a gene; V was cut back by 4 bases and J by 4 bases. Written as DNA, the CDR3 is TGTGCCAGCAGTTCAGAAACAGGGGGGTTTGTTGGAGAGACCCAGTACTTC. As protein: CASSSETGGFVGETQYF.

The rearrangement links TRBV6-1 to TRBJ1-4, with 9 bases that match TRBD1. Germline V gene data show CDR1 as MNHNS and CDR2 as SASEGT. Unmatched junction bases numbered 8, after V lost 6 bases and J lost 0 bases. This CDR3 spans 17 amino acids. The CDR3 sequence is CASRRRQGGTTNEKLFF. The CDR3 nucleotides are TGTGCCAGCAGAAGAAGACAGGGGGGGACAACTAATGAAAAACTGTTTTTT.